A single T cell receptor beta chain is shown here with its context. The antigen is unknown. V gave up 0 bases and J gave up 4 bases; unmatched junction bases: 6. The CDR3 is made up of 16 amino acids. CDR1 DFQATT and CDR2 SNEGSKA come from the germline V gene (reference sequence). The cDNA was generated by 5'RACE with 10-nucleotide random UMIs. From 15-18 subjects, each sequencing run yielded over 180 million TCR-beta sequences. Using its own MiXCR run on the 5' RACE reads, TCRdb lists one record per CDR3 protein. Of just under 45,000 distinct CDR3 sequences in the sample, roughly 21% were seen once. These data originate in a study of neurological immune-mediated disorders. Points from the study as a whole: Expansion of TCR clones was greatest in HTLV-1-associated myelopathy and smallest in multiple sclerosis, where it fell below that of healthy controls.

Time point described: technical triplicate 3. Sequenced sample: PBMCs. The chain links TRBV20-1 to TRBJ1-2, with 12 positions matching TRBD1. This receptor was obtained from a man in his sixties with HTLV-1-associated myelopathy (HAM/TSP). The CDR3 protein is CSARDSGTGGGYGYTF. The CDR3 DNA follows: TGCAGTGCTAGAGATAGCGGGACAGGGGGCGGCTATGGCTACACCTTC.